A single TCR beta chain is shown here with its context. Its cognate antigen has yet to be identified. Base qualities were left out, and no much larger clone turns up one base away. The method was 5' RACE. Sequencing used an Illumina HiSeq 2000. Template switching introduced a universal primer binding site; the final cDNA contained a unique molecular identifier, enabling accurate counting of TCR cDNA molecules. Specific primers in the conserved constant-segment region were used to synthesize first-strand cDNA for the TCR alpha and beta chains. Each cDNA library was double barcoded, with a SMART-Mk sample barcode plus Illumina barcodes, to control for contamination. TruSeq adapter sequences along with Illumina sample barcodes were introduced in two successive PCR steps. Sequencing of the TCR alpha and beta cDNA libraries was done on the Illumina HiSeq platform using custom primers. The published analysis was carried out like this. MiGEC processed the raw reads to extract unique molecular identifiers, while MiXCR was used to determine the CDR3 positions. For each individual, recombination models were inferred using an EM algorithm with the repgenHMM and IGoR tools. Shared clonotypes were analyzed with the tcR package in R, and sharing was normalized by the product of cloneset sizes. To study raw recombination without the effects of thymic and clonal selection, out-of-frame nonproductive sequences were analyzed. TCRdb reworked the public reads: Q25 trimming with fastp, MiXCR clone assembly, productive beta chains retained. Each CDR3 protein appears once, grouped with its most common genes and DNA. TCRdb's processing, not the authors' own work, is the source of the V and J calls. The sample table records nearly 650,000 distinct CDR3 sequences; just over 7% of these occur just once. Less than 2% of the sample is taken by the ten largest.

Based on the germline V gene, the CDR1 and CDR2 sequences are SNHLY and FYNNEI. The CDR3 covers 13 residues, taking in both the cysteine and the phenylalanine. The only DNA kept is the CDR3, 39 bases in frame from the first base. Deletion took 6 bases off V and 4 bases off J, with a span of 12 bases between the germline ends. Only healthy Caucasian donors were included. The twin cohort comprised three pairs of female monozygotic twins, all aged about 18 to 29 years. Peripheral blood mononuclear cells were used as the source from which RNA for TCR libraries was isolated. This sample is drawn from a study of identical twins (dated by TCRdb to the mid-2010s). About the full investigation: To test whether fetal clonotypes persist, the study used deep sequencing on TCR alpha and beta repertoires from monozygotic twins, unrelated adults of various ages, and cord blood. Replicate twin experiments were performed at different times using different library preparation protocols to rule out contamination. The full study reports these points: A weaker excess of twin sharing was found in beta out-of-frame sequences because the signal-to-noise ratio was lowered by fewer shared sequences. Abundant cord blood beta clonotypes carried fewer insertions; young adult naive repertoires showed a weaker similar trend, while memory repertoires showed none. Out-of-frame TCR alpha sharing in monozygotic twins was systematically underestimated by recombination models, whereas sharing between unrelated individuals was in agreement with the recombination models. Compared with coincidental sharing between unrelated individuals, out-of-frame TCR alpha sequences shared between twins had an excess of sequences with low generation probability. Conclusions relied on cross-sectional statistical analysis, since the same donors could not be followed over many years. Invariant T cells such as MAIT and iNKT could partly confound zero-insertion analyses, although diverse VJ usage argued against such confounding for most clonotypes.

In addition, the sample was reused for a study of yellow fever vaccine responses in identical twins. The second study's authors report: According to the authors, the vaccine-induced T cell response in identical twins seemed to be partly convergent and partly specific to each individual. In identical twins, the study followed T cell clones that responded to the vaccine with precision.

The sequenced sample was PBMCs. This clonotype was sampled from a woman aged 18 to 35 in good health. Recombination connected TRBV2 to TRBJ2-5; matching of 6 bases hints at TRBD2 as the D gene. The CDR3 protein sequence reads: CASSPEGRETQYF. The nucleotides read TGTGCCAGCAGCCCGGAGGGAAGAGAGACCCAGTACTTC. The CDR3, completed at both ends by the reference TRBV2 and TRBJ2-5 genes, gives the full variable domain EPEVTQTPSHQVTQMGQEVILRCVPISNHLYFYWYRQILGQKVEFLVSFYNNEISEKSEIFDDQFSVERPDGSNFTLKIRSTKLEDSAMYFCASSPEGRETQYFGPGTRLLVL.